This T cell receptor beta chain was captured by sequencing in a study of T cell repertoires in ileal Crohn's disease. Time point of the sample: neoterminal ileum biopsy at postoperative endoscopy, about 6 months after surgery. Here immunoSEQ multiplex PCR was the method, and the copy in TCRdb shows in-frame clones only, minus some. The data contain about 11,000 clones, around 75% of them singletons. The V and J ends lost 8 bases and 3 bases respectively, with 13 bases between them. The CDR3 consists of 13 residues. Per germline, CDR1 MNHEY and CDR2 SVGAGI. This TCR was recovered from an adult with Crohn's disease. The sample comprised ileal tissue. V is TRBV6-5 and J is TRBJ1-1; no reliable D call. The CDR3 spells CASQDGIHTEAFF. In DNA, the CDR3 is TGTGCCAGCCAGGACGGGATACACACTGAAGCTTTCTTT.